This TCR beta chain was identified in a study of OX40 agonist ivuxolimab in advanced cancers. About the research overall: Allowance was made for prior anti-PD-1, anti-PD-L1 or anti-CTLA-4 therapy, and 40% to 45% had some. Study findings and constraints: At 0.1 to 3.0 mg/kg, clonal expansion of CD4+ and CD8+ blood T cells had occurred by week 6. The mean number of expanded clones was higher in CD8+ T cells than in CD4+.

This table comes from immunoSEQ multiplex PCR, and its TCRdb copy is limited to in-frame clones, with some not included. Of 50,000 or so clones detected, less than 85% appear once; the ten largest clones hold roughly 2%. The sample holds one count of this clone. Its target is not known. The CDR3 spans 16 residues. Germline V gene data show CDR1 as SEHNR and CDR2 as FQNEAQ (reference sequence). The V gene lost 5 bases and the J gene lost 5 bases, with 18 bases spanning the gap. V usage is TRBV7-9 and J usage is TRBJ1-4; D call uncertain. The sample in question was CD4+ or CD8+ T cells sorted from blood, obtained in a trial of the OX40 agonist ivuxolimab. This TCR derives from an adult with an advanced solid tumor such as melanoma, head and neck, liver or kidney cancer. CDR3 nucleotides: TGTGCCAGCAGCCCGGGGTCCGGAACCCTGAATGAAAAACTGTTTTTT. Encoded protein: CASSPGSGTLNEKLFF.